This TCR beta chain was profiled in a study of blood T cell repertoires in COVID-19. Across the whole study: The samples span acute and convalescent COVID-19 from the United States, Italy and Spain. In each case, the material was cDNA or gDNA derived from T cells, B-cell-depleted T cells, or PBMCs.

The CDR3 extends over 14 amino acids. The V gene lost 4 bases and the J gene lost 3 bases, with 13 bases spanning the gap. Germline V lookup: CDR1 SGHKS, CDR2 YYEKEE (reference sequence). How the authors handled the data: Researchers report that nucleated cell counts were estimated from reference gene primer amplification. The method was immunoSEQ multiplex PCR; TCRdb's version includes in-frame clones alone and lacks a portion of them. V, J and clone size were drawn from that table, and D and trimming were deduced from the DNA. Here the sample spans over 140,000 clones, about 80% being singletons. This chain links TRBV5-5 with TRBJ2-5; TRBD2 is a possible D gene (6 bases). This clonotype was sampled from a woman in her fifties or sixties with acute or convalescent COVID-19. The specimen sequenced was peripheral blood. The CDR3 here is CASSRTPGEETQYF. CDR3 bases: TGTGCCAGCAGCCGGACTCCGGGAGAAGAGACCCAGTACTTC.